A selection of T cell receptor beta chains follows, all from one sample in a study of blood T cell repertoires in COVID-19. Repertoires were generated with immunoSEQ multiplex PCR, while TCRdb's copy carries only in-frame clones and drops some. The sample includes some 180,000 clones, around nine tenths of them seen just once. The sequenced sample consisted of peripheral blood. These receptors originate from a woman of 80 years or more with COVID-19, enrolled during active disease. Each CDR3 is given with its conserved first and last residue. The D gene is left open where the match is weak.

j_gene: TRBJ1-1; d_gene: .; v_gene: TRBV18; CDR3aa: CASSRSRDGDGAFF; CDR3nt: TGTGCCAGCTCACGGTCTCGGGATGGTGACGGAGCTTTCTTT
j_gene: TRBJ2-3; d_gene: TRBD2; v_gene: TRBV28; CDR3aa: CASSPSTGLVGDTQYF; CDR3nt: TGTGCCAGCAGTCCAAGCACGGGACTAGTGGGAGATACGCAGTATTTT
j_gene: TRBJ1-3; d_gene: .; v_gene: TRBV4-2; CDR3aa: CASSQDLGGSGNTIYF; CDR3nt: TGTGCCAGCAGCCAAGATTTGGGAGGCTCTGGAAACACCATATATTTT
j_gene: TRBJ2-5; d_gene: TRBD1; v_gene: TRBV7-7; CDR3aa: CASSLDGTGAGETQYF; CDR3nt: TGTGCCAGCAGCTTAGATGGGACAGGGGCTGGGGAGACCCAGTACTTC
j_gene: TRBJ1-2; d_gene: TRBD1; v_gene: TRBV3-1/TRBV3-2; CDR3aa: CASSSRQGQGYTF; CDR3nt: TGTGCCAGCAGCTCGCGACAGGGCCAAGGCTACACCTTC
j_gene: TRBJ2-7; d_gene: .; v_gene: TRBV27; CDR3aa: CASTSSGSYEQYF; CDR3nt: TGTGCCAGCACCTCTTCCGGCTCCTACGAGCAGTACTTC
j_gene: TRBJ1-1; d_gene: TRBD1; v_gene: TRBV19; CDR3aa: CASSSEQGAGTEAFF; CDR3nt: TGTGCCAGTAGTTCGGAACAGGGGGCGGGGACTGAAGCTTTCTTT
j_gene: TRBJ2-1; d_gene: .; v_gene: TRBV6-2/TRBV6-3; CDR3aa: CASSSTTRGNEQFF; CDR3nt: TGTGCCAGCAGTTCAACTACCCGCGGCAATGAGCAGTTCTTC
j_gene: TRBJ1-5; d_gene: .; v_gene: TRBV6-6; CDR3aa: CASTGVGNQPQHF; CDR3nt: TGTGCCAGCACGGGGGTGGGCAATCAGCCCCAGCATTTT
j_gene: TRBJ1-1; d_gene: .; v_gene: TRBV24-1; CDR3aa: CATSDLGATEAFF; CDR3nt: TGTGCCACCAGTGATTTGGGGGCAACTGAAGCTTTCTTT
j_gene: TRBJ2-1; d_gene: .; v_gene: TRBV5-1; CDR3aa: CASSPRTGRFSYNEQFF; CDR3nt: TGCGCCAGCAGCCCTCGAACAGGGCGCTTCTCCTACAATGAGCAGTTCTTC
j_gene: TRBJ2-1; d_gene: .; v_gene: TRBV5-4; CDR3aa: CASSLDATPYNEQFF; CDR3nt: TGTGCCAGCAGCTTGGACGCTACCCCCTACAATGAGCAGTTCTTC
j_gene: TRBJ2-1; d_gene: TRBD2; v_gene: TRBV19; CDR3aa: CASSSRGGSPYNEQFF; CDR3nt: TGTGCCAGTAGTAGCCGGGGCGGGAGCCCCTACAATGAGCAGTTCTTC
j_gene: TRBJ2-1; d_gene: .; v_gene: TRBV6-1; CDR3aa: CASSEFGGGSSYNEQFF; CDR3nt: TGTGCCAGCAGTGAATTTGGCGGAGGGAGCTCCTACAATGAGCAGTTCTTC
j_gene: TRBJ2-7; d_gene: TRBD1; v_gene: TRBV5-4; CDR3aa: CASSMTGEWNEQYF; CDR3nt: TGTGCCAGCAGTATGACAGGGGAGTGGAACGAGCAGTACTTC
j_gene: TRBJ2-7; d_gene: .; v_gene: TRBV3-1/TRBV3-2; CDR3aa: CASSDGGSYSYEQYF; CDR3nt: TGTGCCAGCAGCGACGGAGGCAGTTACTCCTACGAGCAGTACTTC